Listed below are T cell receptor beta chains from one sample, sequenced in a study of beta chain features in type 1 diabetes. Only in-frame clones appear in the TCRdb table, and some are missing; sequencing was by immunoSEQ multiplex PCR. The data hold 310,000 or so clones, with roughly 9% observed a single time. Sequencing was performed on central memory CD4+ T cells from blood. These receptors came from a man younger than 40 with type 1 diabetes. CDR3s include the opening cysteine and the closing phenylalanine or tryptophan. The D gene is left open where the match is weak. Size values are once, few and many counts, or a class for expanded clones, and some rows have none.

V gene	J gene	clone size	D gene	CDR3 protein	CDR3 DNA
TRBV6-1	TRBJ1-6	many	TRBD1	CASSEGSQGAYSPLHF	TGTGCCAGCAGTGAAGGTTCCCAGGGGGCCTATTCACCCCTCCACTTT
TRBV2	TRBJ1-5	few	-	CASSLQGNQPQHF	TGTGCCAGCAGTCTACAGGGAAATCAGCCCCAGCATTTT
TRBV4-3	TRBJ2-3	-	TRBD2	CASSPSTSGEPDTQYF	TGCGCCAGCAGCCCATCGACTAGCGGGGAACCAGATACGCAGTATTTT
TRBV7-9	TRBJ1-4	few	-	CASSLGEAGEFEKLFF	TGTGCCAGCAGCCTCGGTGAAGCAGGGGAGTTTGAAAAACTGTTTTTT
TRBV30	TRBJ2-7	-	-	CAWSGGAGYEQYF	TGTGCCTGGAGTGGGGGCGCGGGCTACGAGCAGTACTTC
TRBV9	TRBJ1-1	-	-	CASSAGTANTEAFF	TGTGCCAGCAGCGCGGGGACGGCAAACACTGAAGCTTTCTTT
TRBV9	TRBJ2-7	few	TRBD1	CASRGQTYEQYF	TGTGCCAGCAGGGGACAGACCTACGAGCAGTACTTC
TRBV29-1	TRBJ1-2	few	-	CSVGDRAYGYTF	TGCAGCGTTGGAGACCGTGCCTATGGCTACACCTTC
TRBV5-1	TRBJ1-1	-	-	CASSFSTGEPEAFF	TGCGCCAGCAGCTTCTCTACGGGTGAGCCTGAAGCTTTCTTT
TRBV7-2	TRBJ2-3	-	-	CASSEADTQYF	TGTGCCAGCAGCGAGGCAGATACGCAGTATTTT
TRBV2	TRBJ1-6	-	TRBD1	CARGTGGGNSPLHF	TGTGCCAGGGGGACAGGGGGCGGCAATTCACCCCTCCACTTT
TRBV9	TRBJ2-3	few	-	CASSVASRTDTQYF	TGTGCCAGCAGCGTAGCTTCCCGCACAGATACGCAGTATTTT
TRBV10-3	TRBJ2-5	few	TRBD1	CAISDPGQPQETQYF	TGTGCCATCAGTGACCCGGGACAGCCCCAAGAGACCCAGTACTTC
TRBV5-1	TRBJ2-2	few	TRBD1	CASGDSGELFF	TGCGCCAGCGGGGACAGCGGGGAGCTGTTTTTT
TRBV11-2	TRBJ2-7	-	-	CASTPSGSSIWYEQYF	TGTGCCAGCACGCCCAGCGGTTCCTCTATTTGGTACGAGCAGTACTTC
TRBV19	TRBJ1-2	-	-	CASSIRIPDGYTF	TGTGCCAGTAGTATAAGGATTCCGGATGGCTACACCTTC
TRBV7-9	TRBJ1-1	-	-	CASSSPGVNTEAFF	TGTGCCAGCAGCTCCCCAGGGGTGAACACTGAAGCTTTCTTT
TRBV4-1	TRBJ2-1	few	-	CASSLVDMGFVRIHEQFF	TGCGCCAGCAGCCTAGTGGACATGGGCTTCGTAAGGATCCATGAGCAGTTCTTC
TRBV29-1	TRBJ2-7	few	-	CSVTVEEQYF	TGCAGCGTCACCGTGGAGGAGCAGTACTTC
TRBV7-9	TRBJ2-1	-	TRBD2	CASSRTSGGQNEQFF	TGTGCCAGCAGCCGAACTAGCGGGGGACAGAATGAGCAGTTCTTC